This T cell receptor (beta chain) stems from a study of shared clonotypes between healthy human individuals (dated by TCRdb to the early 2020s). In the study overall: The cohort included a few men and a couple of women between 18 and 49 years of age. Each donor's leukapheresis produced roughly between about 0.8 and 8.9 billion PBMCs. Different laboratories and diverse techniques were used to prepare libraries and sequence TCR repertoires, to increase sequencing depth and limit assay-specific biases. For each donor, three plates each were used for CD4 naive and CD4 memory, two plates were used for CD8 naive, and one plate was used for CD8 memory. Blood TCR repertoires of roughly five healthy adults were deeply sequenced to estimate repertoire size and the extent of clonotype sharing between individuals.

Concerning this clone itself: Its antigen has not been determined. No base quality information exists; no much larger clone differs at one position.

Study-wide conclusions, independent of this receptor: The small number of donors limited the genetic and exposure-history diversity represented. Compared with non-shared clonotypes, clonotypes shared by all four sorted-subset donors had higher generation probabilities. Based on pairwise subsampling, the degree of clonotype sharing among donors was expected to be affected by sequencing depth. Naive subsets generally had larger estimated clonotype richness than memory subsets did. Rarefaction of sorted-subset datasets indicated incomplete sequencing despite the large sequencing depth. Across several donors, around 5% of naive CD4, around 3.5% of naive CD8, roughly 2.3% of memory CD4, and about 0.44% of memory CD8 clonotypes were shared. Sampling was restricted to blood, and TCR repertoires in tissue are likely to differ from TCR repertoires in blood.

Healthy HIV-negative adults with no recently reported acute infections or vaccinations were included as donors. Every donor was a Caucasian adult residing in Nashville, Tennessee, USA. CD8 memory samples consisted of magnetically selected CD45RO+ cells combined with CCR7-negative CD45RA+ effector memory (TemRA) cells. Blood was collected by leukapheresis, and PBMCs were isolated by Ficoll-Histopaque density gradient centrifugation and then cryopreserved in liquid nitrogen vapor phase. Analytical flow cytometry was used to check the purity and quantity of each magnetically sorted T cell population. From each sorted fraction, genomic DNA was isolated and quantified by UV absorbance on a Nanodrop 2000c. Using the deep immunoSEQ assay, multiplex PCR amplified TCR CDR3 regions from genomic DNA. Extracted genomic DNA from each cell subset was spread evenly across all wells of several immunoSEQ 96-well plates, with each plate serving as a replicate. For sorted subsets, around 0.2 ug genomic DNA, equal to tens of thousands of T cell genomes, was loaded into each replicate PCR. The purified libraries were quantified using a Qubit 3.0 fluorometer, sized with a Bioanalyzer 2100, and then quantified again using the KAPA Library Quantification kit. Each immunoSEQ 96-well plate was sequenced on its own single-read 150-cycle Illumina NextSeq 550 flow cell. On the authors' methods: Because only junctional sequences without quality scores were contained in the immunoSEQ output, filtering matching that applied to full-length reads could not be performed. To assign V/J genes and CDR3, sequences were annotated against IMGT germline references using PyIR, a Python wrapper for IgBLAST v1.9. Reads were filtered out if the reads had weak V/J assignments (E-value above 1e-6), no CDR3, stop codons, out-of-frame junctions, or ambiguous translated residues. A V3J clonotype was defined by an identical inferred V gene, J gene, and CDR3 amino acid sequence. To compute the percentage overlap between repertoires, the number of shared unique clonotypes was divided by the size of the smaller repertoire. Richness of each repertoire was evaluated using RTK rarefaction, the Chao1 estimator, and Recon v2.1 estimates of unobserved clonotypes. For all TCRbeta clonotypes obtained by the gDNA method from a few donors, generation probabilities were computed with OLGA. As stored in TCRdb, this immuneACCESS dataset retains in-frame rearrangements with V and J assigned. A fraction of the clones does not appear; measured against another copy, unresolved V genes explain less than half of the discrepancy, and the remainder lacks a known reason. V, J and clone size are taken as reported in that table, and D and trimming were inferred from the DNA itself. The table for this sample lists hundreds of thousands of clones; about 96% of them were counted only once. Approximately 0.32% of the sample is in the top ten clones.

This sequence originates from a man aged 30 to 39 in good health. The specimen sequenced was memory CD8+ T cells sorted from blood. Taken with the paper, the label for cell subset or site translates to: CD45RO+ cells pooled with CCR7-negative TemRA cells.

CDR3 loop: CASKRAPEAFF. The DNA sequence follows: TGTGCCAGCAAAAGGGCACCAGAAGCTTTCTTT. The chain couples TRBV28 to TRBJ1-1, with no confidently assigned D gene. There are 11 amino acids in the CDR3, from cysteine to phenylalanine inclusive. The entry retains the CDR3 DNA only, 33 bases that are in frame from base 1. V and J lose 7 bases and 8 bases, and a span of 11 bases separates them. CDR1 and CDR2, per the germline V gene, are MDHEN and SYDVKM.